What follows are 26 T cell receptor beta chains derived from one specimen sequenced in a study of blood T cell repertoires in COVID-19. Data came from immunoSEQ multiplex PCR; TCRdb stores just in-frame clones and leaves some out. The top ten clones hold about 1.9% of a sample with about 70,000 clones, about 82% of them seen once. The sequencing sample was made of peripheral blood. Receptors were obtained from a woman in her sixties or seventies with acute or convalescent COVID-19.

This chain uses TRBV7-2 with TRBJ2-4, with TRBD1 as a possible D gene (6 bases). The CDR3 consists of 17 residues. Germline V CDR1 and CDR2: SGHTA, FQGNSA. The V end was cut by 7 bases, the J end by 6 bases, with 25 bases between. CDR3 protein: CASTRFQGLAPGNIQYF. CDR3 coding DNA: TGTGCCAGCACCCGATTTCAGGGGCTAGCCCCGGGAAACATTCAGTACTTC.

V usage is TRBV19 and J usage is TRBJ1-1, with D possibly being TRBD1 (6 bases). The CDR3 contains 17 residues. Germline lookup yields CDR1 LNHDA and CDR2 SQIVND (reference sequence). Deletions cut 1 base from V and 5 bases from J, with 20 bases between. The CDR3 DNA sequence: TGTGCCAGTAGTATAGGGGGCTCCGGGGGGCGCGGGACTGAAGCTTTCTTT. It translates to CASSIGGSGGRGTEAFF.

The rearrangement joins TRBV6-5 to TRBJ1-2; D possibly corresponds to TRBD1 (6 bases). V lost 0 bases and J lost 2, with 10 bases in between. Germline V gene sequence: CDR1 MNHEY, CDR2 SVGAGI. The CDR3 length is 15 residues. The CDR3 region is CASSYSRTVNYGYTF. DNA of the CDR3: TGTGCCAGCAGTTACTCGAGGACAGTAAACTATGGCTACACCTTC.

The chain joins TRBV2 to TRBJ1-1; 10 bases are a match to TRBD1. V lost 7 bases and J lost 6; bases outside the gene matches: 8. CDR1 is SNHLY, CDR2 FYNNEI, per germline. This CDR3 contains 14 residues. CDR3 protein: CASTKDRGFAEAFF. CDR3 DNA sequence: TGTGCCAGCACTAAGGACAGGGGGTTCGCTGAAGCTTTCTTT.

The chain is built from TRBV7-2 and TRBJ1-3; D is ambiguous. Germline-derived CDR1 and CDR2 are SGHTA and FQGNSA. The CDR3 runs to 13 residues. V lost 2 bases to trimming and J lost 4 bases, with 6 bases between them. The DNA for the CDR3 is TGTGCCAGCAGCTTAAACAGCGGAAACACCATATATTTT. Translating it yields CASSLNSGNTIYF.

The CDR3 nucleotides are TGTGCCAGCAGCGTAGCGGCAGATACGCAGTATTTT. This encodes CASSVAADTQYF. The chain joins TRBV9 to TRBJ2-3; no clear D. The length of the CDR3 is 12 residues. Germline CDR1 and CDR2: SGDLS and YYNGEE. With 0 bases removed from V and 4 bases from J, the gap between germline ends came to 3 bases.

V and J are TRBV18 and TRBJ1-1; TRBD1 matches at 7 bases. Germline V CDR1 and CDR2: KGHSH, LQKENI. The CDR3 contains 14 residues. V lost 5 bases and J lost 7; bases outside the gene matches: 10. The CDR3 is CASSSTGAKNEAFF. CDR3 bases: TGTGCCAGCTCATCAACAGGGGCCAAGAATGAAGCTTTCTTT.

The chain recombines TRBV9 with TRBJ1-4, with D tentatively TRBD1 (6 bases). This CDR3 has 15 residues. Trimming cost V 0 bases and J 5 bases, with 11 bases left between them. Germline-derived CDR1 and CDR2 are SGDLS and YYNGEE. CDR3 sequence: CASSVVGGLNEKLFF. CDR3 DNA sequence: TGTGCCAGCAGCGTAGTAGGGGGATTGAATGAAAAACTGTTTTTT.

The rearrangement uses TRBV5-1 and TRBJ1-3; D is uncertain. V gave up 2 bases and J gave up 4 bases, with 4 bases separating them. In germline, CDR1 is SGHRS, CDR2 YFSETQ. The CDR3 consists of 12 residues. The DNA of the CDR3 is TGCGCCAGCAGCTTACAAGGAAACACCATATATTTT. This encodes CASSLQGNTIYF.

The genes are TRBV18 and TRBJ1-2; TRBD1 is a possible D gene (5 bases). The germline V gene has CDR1 KGHSH and CDR2 LQKENI. Deletions cut 2 bases from V and 2 bases from J, with 12 bases between. CDR3 size: 15 residues. CDR3 residues: CASSPDPRGNYGYTF. In DNA, the CDR3 is TGTGCCAGCTCACCAGACCCCCGGGGGAACTATGGCTACACCTTC.

The CDR3 loop is CASRAGLANYNEQFF. In nucleotides, the CDR3 is TGTGCCAGCAGAGCAGGACTAGCAAACTACAATGAGCAGTTCTTC. V gene TRBV6-5 combines with J gene TRBJ2-1; 8 bases match TRBD2. Germline V gene lookup returns CDR1 MNHEY and CDR2 SVGAGI. The CDR3 is made up of 15 amino acids. The trim removed 6 bases at V and 3 bases at J, leaving 7 bases unmatched.

About this clone: One end of the junction varies from germline; a read error may be responsible. The J gene is TRBJ1-1, the V gene TRBV29-1; tentative D call: TRBD1 (5 bases). CDR3 length: 12 residues. The germline CDR1 and CDR2 sequences are SQVTM and ANQGSEA. CDR3 amino acids: CSVEDLRTGSHF. CDR3 in DNA: TGCAGCGTTGAAGATCTTCGAACAGGAAGCCACTTT.

As DNA, the CDR3 is TGTGCCAGCAGCTTAGGAGTAGGCGGTACCTACAATGAGCAGTTCTTC. As protein: CASSLGVGGTYNEQFF. The chain is built from TRBV7-8 and TRBJ2-1; D remains unclear. Germline assignment: CDR1 SGHVS and CDR2 FQNEAQ. V lost 1 base, J lost 2 bases, and 12 bases lay in between. The length of the CDR3 is 16 residues.

The chain recombines TRBV3-1 (or the pseudogene TRBV3-2) with TRBJ2-7; the match to TRBD1 covers 8 bases. Germline loops: CDR1 LGHDT, CDR2 YNNKEL (reference sequence). The CDR3 length is 15 residues. V shed 5 bases and J 7 bases; nucleotides not matched to a gene: 13. The CDR3 region has the DNA TGTGCCAGCAGCGGCCGGGACAGGACAAGGAAGGAGCAGTACTTC. Its translation is CASSGRDRTRKEQYF.

The chain combines TRBV21-1 with TRBJ2-1; the D call of TRBD1 is as the table states it, not checked on the DNA. TRBV21-1 constitutes a pseudogene. This CDR3 region has 16 residues. CDR3 DNA: TGTGCCAGCAGCAAATGCGGGACAGGAGGTTACAATGAGCAGTTCTTC. Amino acid sequence: CASSKCGTGGYNEQFF.

This chain links TRBV5-8 with TRBJ2-3, with 7 bases lining up with TRBD2. This CDR3 spans 19 amino acids. Germline trimming cut 4 bases from V and 3 bases from J; bases unmatched to any gene: 20. The V gene's germline CDR1 is SGHTS and CDR2 YDEGEE. Written as DNA, the CDR3 is TGTGCCAGCAGCACCTCTCTTGCGGGAGCTCCCCCGATGACAGATACGCAGTATTTT. This translates into CASSTSLAGAPPMTDTQYF.

This chain links TRBV28 with TRBJ1-5; 7 bases match TRBD1. The germline V gene encodes CDR1 MDHEN and CDR2 SYDVKM. The CDR3 covers 14 residues. J lost 7 bases, V lost 4 bases, and 7 bases had no gene match. This chain's CDR3 is CASSYRGPNQPQHF. The CDR3 DNA is TGTGCCAGCAGTTACAGGGGCCCCAACCAGCCCCAGCATTTT.

V usage is TRBV9 and J usage is TRBJ1-1; a possible D gene is TRBD1 (5 bases). CDR1 and CDR2 from the germline V gene are SGDLS and YYNGEE. CDR3 length: 16 amino acids. Deletions cut 3 bases from V and 5 bases from J, with 20 bases between. In DNA, the CDR3 is TGTGCCAGCAGCGCCCGTTCGGTAGGGGCGGGAACTGAAGCTTTCTTT. It specifies CASSARSVGAGTEAFF. Supplemented by reference TRBV9 and TRBJ1-1, the full variable domain reads DSGVTQTPKHLITATGQRVTLRCSPRSGDLSVYWYQQSLDQGLQFLIQYYNGEERAKGNILERFSAQQFPDLHSELNLSSLELGDSALYFCASSARSVGAGTEAFFGQGTRLTVV.

The rearrangement uses TRBV7-2 and TRBJ1-6, with D uncertain. The V gene lost 5 bases and the J gene lost 7 bases, with 15 bases spanning the gap. The CDR3 has 15 amino acids. CDR1 is SGHTA and CDR2 is FQGNSA in the germline V gene. CDR3 loop: CASSPMAGNNSPLHF. CDR3 DNA: TGTGCCAGCAGCCCCATGGCAGGAAACAATTCACCCCTCCACTTT.

The CDR3 nucleotides read TGTGCCTGGATGAGGGCAGCAGACGCTTTCTTT. This codes for CAWMRAADAFF. The chain couples TRBV30 to TRBJ1-1; D remains ambiguous. V was trimmed by 4 bases and J by 11 bases, leaving 14 bases between them. The CDR3 covers 11 residues. Germline V gives CDR1 GTSNPN, CDR2 SVGIG (reference sequence).

The chain links TRBV21-1 to TRBJ1-5; TRBD1, as called in the table, went unchecked against the DNA. TRBV21-1 is annotated as a pseudogene. The CDR3 consists of 15 residues. In DNA, the CDR3 is TGTGCCAGCCCGACAGGGGGCGGCGTTAATCAGCCCCAGCATTTT. As protein: CASPTGGGVNQPQHF.

This chain connects TRBV28 to TRBJ2-1; 10 bases are shared with TRBD2. The V gene's germline CDR1 is MDHEN and CDR2 SYDVKM. Losses at the gene ends were 2 bases for V and 7 bases for J; bases not matched to a gene: 5. The CDR3 is 15 amino acids. CDR3 nucleotides: TGTGCCAGCAGTTTACCTAGCGGGGGAAGAAATGAGCAGTTCTTC. Translating gives CASSLPSGGRNEQFF.

The gene calls are TRBV18 and TRBJ2-7; 9 nucleotides line up with TRBD1. The length of the CDR3 is 12 residues. With V trimmed by 6 bases and J by 7 bases, 4 bases remained unmatched. Germline CDR1 KGHSH, CDR2 LQKENI. In DNA form, the CDR3 reads TGTGCCAGCTCGTTGACAGGGGGAGAGCAGTACTTC. Its protein is CASSLTGGEQYF.

This chain uses TRBV5-1 with TRBJ1-2, with no clear D. The germline V gene encodes CDR1 SGHRS and CDR2 YFSETQ. The CDR3 is made up of 14 amino acids. V was cut by 1 base and J by 6 bases, with 13 bases left in between. For the CDR3, the DNA is TGCGCCAGCAGCTTGAGTCCCGGACTTGATGGCTACACCTTC. Encoded protein: CASSLSPGLDGYTF.

A few counts support this clone. The V and J genes are TRBV10-3 and TRBJ2-5; no firm D call. The germline CDR1 and CDR2 sequences are ENHRY and SYGVKD. The CDR3 length is 13 residues. V lost 0 bases and J 4 bases, leaving 6 bases between the germline ends. CDR3 coding DNA: TGTGCCATCAGTGAGTCTCCCGGAGAGACCCAGTACTTC. It yields the protein CAISESPGETQYF.

The chain combines TRBV7-9 with TRBJ1-2; the D is unclear. V was cut by 1 base and J by 4 bases, with 10 bases left in between. There are 14 residues in the CDR3. Germline V gene data show CDR1 as SEHNR and CDR2 as FQNEAQ (reference sequence). The CDR3 DNA reads TGTGCCAGCAGCTTAGGGGCCCGGGGCTATGGCTACACCTTC. Encoded protein: CASSLGARGYGYTF.